A selection of T cell receptor beta chains follows, all from one sample in a study of neurological immune-mediated disorders. TCRdb re-derived calls from the 5' RACE reads in MiXCR, one entry per CDR3 protein. This table holds around 60,000 distinct CDR3 sequences, 3% to 4% found once. Source material: PBMCs. The origin of the receptors is a woman aged 60 to 75 with multiple sclerosis. Each CDR3 is given with its conserved first and last residue. The D gene is left open where the match is weak. Size is omitted from some rows. Given values are once, few, many or a class for expanded clones.

D: NA; size: NA; J: TRBJ2-5; V: TRBV6-2/TRBV6-3; DNA: TGTGCCAGCAGAGGACAAGAGACCCAGTACTTC; CDR3: CASRGQETQYF
D: TRBD2; size: many; J: TRBJ2-1; V: TRBV29-1; DNA: TGCAGCGTTGACGGCGGGAGGGCCCGGAATGAGCAGTTCTTC; CDR3: CSVDGGRARNEQFF
D: TRBD2; size: few; J: TRBJ2-3; V: TRBV29-1; DNA: TGCAGCGTTGTTAGGCTAGCGGCCACAGATACGCAGTATTTT; CDR3: CSVVRLAATDTQYF
D: NA; size: many; J: TRBJ1-1; V: TRBV12-3/TRBV12-4; DNA: TGTGCCAGCACCGACTCCGGGACACTGAACACTGAAGCTTTCTTT; CDR3: CASTDSGTLNTEAFF
D: TRBD2; size: many; J: TRBJ2-3; V: TRBV20-1; DNA: TGCAGTGCCTCGGGACTAGCGGGAGTCTCAGATACGCAGTATTTT; CDR3: CSASGLAGVSDTQYF
D: NA; size: many; J: TRBJ2-3; V: TRBV20-1; DNA: TGCAGTGTTCCACCGGGACACACGAGGACAGATACGCAGTATTTT; CDR3: CSVPPGHTRTDTQYF
D: TRBD2; size: many; J: TRBJ2-2; V: TRBV7-3; DNA: TGTGCCAGCAGCCCCGGGACTAGCGAGGCCGGGGAGCTGTTTTTT; CDR3: CASSPGTSEAGELFF
D: TRBD1; size: many; J: TRBJ1-5; V: TRBV7-9; DNA: TGTGCCAGCAGCTTAGGACAGGGTTATAGCAATCAGCCCCAGCATTTT; CDR3: CASSLGQGYSNQPQHF
D: NA; size: many; J: TRBJ1-1; V: TRBV10-3; DNA: TGTGCCATCAGTGAGGGGGGGGGCTTGGGCACTGAAGCTTTCTTT; CDR3: CAISEGGGLGTEAFF
D: TRBD2; size: many; J: TRBJ2-2; V: TRBV6-5; DNA: TGTGCCAGCAGTTACGCGGGCCGTGGGGCTAGCGGTACCGGGGAGCTGTTTTTT; CDR3: CASSYAGRGASGTGELFF
D: NA; size: many; J: TRBJ1-1; V: TRBV11-3; DNA: TGTGCCAGCAGCCTCCTTGGGGGGTCTACTGAAGCTTTCTTT; CDR3: CASSLLGGSTEAFF
D: NA; size: many; J: TRBJ2-7; V: TRBV20-1; DNA: TGCAGTGCTAGAAGAGACTCCTACGAGCAGTACTTC; CDR3: CSARRDSYEQYF
D: TRBD1; size: NA; J: TRBJ1-1; V: TRBV7-8; DNA: TGTGCCAGCAGCTTCCTATCAGGGGGAGCTGAAGCTTTCTTT; CDR3: CASSFLSGGAEAFF
D: TRBD1; size: many; J: TRBJ2-3; V: TRBV6-2/TRBV6-3; DNA: TGTGCCAGCAGTTACTTGCGGGACAGGGGACCTCTCACAGATACGCAGTATTTT; CDR3: CASSYLRDRGPLTDTQYF
D: TRBD2; size: many; J: TRBJ2-7; V: TRBV15; DNA: TGTGCCACCAGCTCTCCGGGACTAGATCTCGAGCAGTACTTC; CDR3: CATSSPGLDLEQYF
D: NA; size: many; J: TRBJ1-6; V: TRBV11-2; DNA: TGTGCCAGCAGCTTTGGCCAAAACGGGTCACCCCTCCACTTT; CDR3: CASSFGQNGSPLHF
D: NA; size: many; J: TRBJ1-2; V: TRBV20-1; DNA: TGCAGTGCTCACTCTGGCTCGGGCGGGGGGCAGGGCTATGGCTACACCTTC; CDR3: CSAHSGSGGGQGYGYTF
D: TRBD2; size: many; J: TRBJ2-5; V: TRBV7-8; DNA: TGTGCCAGCAGCTTATCATGGGGACTAGCGGGACAAGAGACCCAGTACTTC; CDR3: CASSLSWGLAGQETQYF
D: TRBD1; size: many; J: TRBJ2-5; V: TRBV20-1; DNA: TGCAGTGCTATGAGGACAGGGGCCCAAGAGACCCAGTACTTC; CDR3: CSAMRTGAQETQYF
D: NA; size: many; J: TRBJ1-3; V: TRBV7-6; DNA: TGTGCCAGCAGCCCAACCGATTCGTACTCTGGAAACACCATATATTTT; CDR3: CASSPTDSYSGNTIYF
D: NA; size: many; J: TRBJ2-3; V: TRBV5-5; DNA: TGTGCCAGCAGCTTCCTCGCGGGTGGCGGTAGCACAGATACGCAGTATTTT; CDR3: CASSFLAGGGSTDTQYF
D: NA; size: many; J: TRBJ2-7; V: TRBV6-6; DNA: TGTGCCAGCAGCCACGACATCAGAATCGGTAGATCCCTCTCCGAGCAGTACTTC; CDR3: CASSHDIRIGRSLSEQYF
D: TRBD1; size: many; J: TRBJ1-2; V: TRBV10-3; DNA: TGTGCCATCAACGAGAGACAGGGGGCGCGGGGCTACACCTTC; CDR3: CAINERQGARGYTF
D: TRBD1; size: many; J: TRBJ2-7; V: TRBV27; DNA: TGTGCCAGCAGTTTCCAGGGGGCCTCCTACGAGCAGTACTTC; CDR3: CASSFQGASYEQYF
D: TRBD1; size: many; J: TRBJ1-5; V: TRBV10-3; DNA: TGTGCCGCAGGGGGGGGGAGCAATCAGCCCCAGCATTTT; CDR3: CAAGGGSNQPQHF
D: TRBD2; size: many; J: TRBJ2-2; V: TRBV5-1; DNA: TGCGCCAGCAGCTTGGCGGGACTAGCTTTATCAGGGGAGCTGTTTTTT; CDR3: CASSLAGLALSGELFF
D: TRBD2; size: many; J: TRBJ2-3; V: TRBV28; DNA: TGTGCCAGCAGTTTTTCACTAGCGGGAGTCGCAGATACGCAGTATTTT; CDR3: CASSFSLAGVADTQYF
D: TRBD2; size: many; J: TRBJ2-7; V: TRBV7-9; DNA: TGTGCCAGCAGCTCCAGCGGGAGGTACTACGAGCAGTACTTC; CDR3: CASSSSGRYYEQYF
D: NA; size: many; J: TRBJ2-1; V: TRBV24-1; DNA: TGTGCCACCAGCCCCCCGGGACGGACACCCTACAATGAGCAGTTCTTC; CDR3: CATSPPGRTPYNEQFF
D: TRBD2; size: NA; J: TRBJ2-7; V: TRBV5-1; DNA: TGCGCCAGCAGCCCGACTAGCGGCTACGAGCAGTACTTC; CDR3: CASSPTSGYEQYF
D: NA; size: many; J: TRBJ2-3; V: TRBV7-2; DNA: TGTGCCAGCAGCGCAGACACAACGTATACGCAGTATTTT; CDR3: CASSADTTYTQYF
D: NA; size: many; J: TRBJ2-1; V: TRBV7-9; DNA: TGTGCCAGCAGCCCGTTAAAGGATGAGCAGTTCTTC; CDR3: CASSPLKDEQFF
D: NA; size: NA; J: TRBJ1-1; V: TRBV18; DNA: TGTGCCAGCTCACCAAATCACAGGGCGTTGAACACTGAAGCTTTCTTT; CDR3: CASSPNHRALNTEAFF
D: NA; size: many; J: TRBJ2-1; V: TRBV5-1; DNA: TGCGCCAGCAGCCGACCTAAAACGGCCCCGGGCAATGAGCAGTTCTTC; CDR3: CASSRPKTAPGNEQFF
D: NA; size: many; J: TRBJ2-7; V: TRBV10-3; DNA: TGTGCCATCAGCCGAGACCTGGGAGAGCAGTACTTC; CDR3: CAISRDLGEQYF
D: NA; size: many; J: TRBJ1-1; V: TRBV7-9; DNA: TGTGCCAGCAGCTTAGCAGGGGCTGAAGCTTTCTTT; CDR3: CASSLAGAEAFF
D: TRBD1; size: many; J: TRBJ2-5; V: TRBV20-1; DNA: TGCAGTGCGGCAGTACAGGGGAAACAAGAGACCCAGTACTTC; CDR3: CSAAVQGKQETQYF
D: TRBD1; size: many; J: TRBJ1-1; V: TRBV7-2; DNA: TGTGCCAGCAGACGCCCAGGACAGGGGAAAGCTGAAGCTTTCTTT; CDR3: CASRRPGQGKAEAFF
D: TRBD2; size: many; J: TRBJ2-7; V: TRBV20-1; DNA: TGCAGTGCTGTCACCGCGGGAGCGCCCTACGAGCAGTACTTC; CDR3: CSAVTAGAPYEQYF
D: NA; size: many; J: TRBJ1-4; V: TRBV5-1; DNA: TGCGCCAGCAGCGGGGGACCCAGGGGTGGGGAAGAAAAACTGTTTTTT; CDR3: CASSGGPRGGEEKLFF